These T cell receptor beta chains were read from a single sample in a study of T cells in Graves' hyperthyroidism and ophthalmopathy. Via MiXCR, TCRdb re-called the multiplex PCR reads, giving one row per CDR3 protein. The sample holds around 300,000 distinct CDR3 sequences; roughly 13% are singletons and the top ten take 34%. The sample comprised blood. Receptors were obtained from a woman aged 40 to 50 with Graves' ophthalmopathy. The CDR3 runs from the conserved cysteine through the conserved F or W. The D gene is left open where the match is weak. Rows may omit the clone size; those that give it use once, few, many or a size class.

J	V	size	D	CDR3	DNA
TRBJ2-7	TRBV11-3	-	-	CASSLAGQTGSYEQYF	TGTGCCAGCAGCTTGGCTGGCCAGACGGGCTCCTACGAGCAGTACTTC
TRBJ1-2	TRBV20-1	-	TRBD1	CSARTGGAYGYTF	TGCAGTGCCCGGACAGGGGGCGCGTATGGCTACACCTTC
TRBJ2-1	TRBV2	many	-	CAGSEYNEQFF	TGTGCCGGTAGCGAGTACAATGAGCAGTTCTTC
TRBJ2-7	TRBV5-4	-	TRBD1	CASSSGTGRAYEQYF	TGTGCCAGCAGCTCCGGGACAGGGAGGGCCTACGAGCAGTACTTC
TRBJ2-7	TRBV20-1	many	-	CSARPIEGSYEQYF	TGCAGTGCTAGACCAATAGAGGGATCCTACGAGCAGTACTTC
TRBJ2-7	TRBV14	many	TRBD1	CASSQAGQVREQYF	TGTGCCAGCAGCCAAGCGGGACAGGTGCGAGAGCAGTACTTC
TRBJ1-4	TRBV7-9	many	-	CASSFDGNNEKLFF	TGTGCCAGCAGCTTCGACGGAAATAATGAAAAACTGTTTTTT
TRBJ1-2	TRBV5-4	-	-	CASSLDGTGPLHGYTF	TGTGCCAGCAGCTTGGACGGAACGGGCCCTCTCCATGGCTACACCTTC
TRBJ2-3	TRBV11-3	many	TRBD2	CASSLGAGVRSDTQYF	TGTGCCAGCAGCTTAGGCGCGGGAGTTCGGTCAGATACGCAGTATTTT
TRBJ2-7	TRBV6-1	few	-	CANSSGTPPDEQYF	TGTGCCAACTCCTCCGGGACCCCACCCGACGAGCAGTACTTC
TRBJ1-2	TRBV19	few	-	CASSTLGGLAGYTF	TGTGCCAGTAGTACCCTAGGGGGTCTGGCTGGCTACACCTTC
TRBJ2-7	TRBV28	many	TRBD1	CASSSSDRGLVEQYF	TGTGCCAGCAGTTCCTCGGACAGGGGGCTCGTCGAGCAGTACTTC
TRBJ1-1	TRBV7-6	-	-	CASSTDLVNTEAFF	TGTGCCAGCAGCACCGATTTGGTGAACACTGAAGCTTTCTTT
TRBJ2-7	TRBV2	-	TRBD2	CASKSMRLATDEQYF	TGTGCCAGCAAGTCGATGAGACTAGCGACCGACGAGCAGTACTTC
TRBJ1-4	TRBV7-8	many	TRBD1	CASSLTEGAHEKLFF	TGTGCCAGCAGCTTAACCGAGGGGGCGCATGAAAAACTGTTTTTT
TRBJ2-7	TRBV5-8	many	TRBD2	CASTRSPTSGASYEQYF	TGTGCCAGCACCAGATCACCGACTAGCGGTGCTTCCTACGAGCAGTACTTC
TRBJ1-2	TRBV20-1	many	-	CSALDRNYGYTF	TGCAGTGCCCTCGACAGAAACTATGGCTACACCTTC
TRBJ1-2	TRBV11-3	-	-	CASSQRDRGNYGYTF	TGTGCCAGCAGCCAACGGGACCGCGGTAACTATGGCTACACCTTC
TRBJ2-7	TRBV7-9	many	-	CASRRDLNYEQYF	TGTGCCAGCAGACGGGACCTCAACTACGAGCAGTACTTC
TRBJ2-1	TRBV19	many	-	CASSMRVNEQFF	TGTGCCAGTAGTATGAGAGTTAATGAGCAGTTCTTC
TRBJ2-7	TRBV28	many	-	CASSDDSRYEQYF	TGTGCCAGCAGCGACGACAGTCGCTACGAGCAGTACTTC
TRBJ2-7	TRBV28	many	-	CASSSDAYEQYF	TGTGCCAGCAGTAGCGACGCCTACGAGCAGTACTTC
TRBJ2-1	TRBV6-1	many	TRBD1	CASTEKGASKLGQFF	TGTGCCAGCACCGAGAAGGGGGCTAGCAAGTTGGGGCAGTTCTTC
TRBJ2-1	TRBV12-3/TRBV12-4	many	-	CASSPHSGNEQFF	TGTGCCAGCAGCCCGCACAGCGGCAATGAGCAGTTCTTC
TRBJ2-7	TRBV28	many	-	CASSLPASRREQYF	TGTGCCAGCAGTTTACCAGCTTCGAGGCGAGAGCAGTACTTC
TRBJ2-2	TRBV15	-	TRBD1	CATSRGDRVGTGELFF	TGTGCCACCAGCAGGGGAGACAGGGTAGGCACCGGGGAGCTGTTTTTT
TRBJ2-1	TRBV7-9	many	-	CASSLRYNEQFF	TGTGCCAGCAGCTTAAGGTACAATGAGCAGTTCTTC
TRBJ1-1	TRBV30	-	TRBD1	CAWSWDRDEAFF	TGTGCCTGGAGTTGGGACAGGGATGAAGCTTTCTTT
TRBJ1-3	TRBV6-1	few	TRBD1	CASRTPLDRGKGNTIYF	TGTGCCAGCAGAACGCCCCTGGACAGGGGGAAAGGAAACACCATATATTTT
TRBJ2-3	TRBV20-1	many	-	CSAILRARRTDTQYF	TGCAGTGCTATTCTGCGGGCCAGACGCACAGATACGCAGTATTTT
TRBJ2-7	TRBV4-2	-	TRBD2	CASSQPTSGRAHEQYF	TGTGCCAGCAGCCAACCAACTAGCGGGAGGGCCCACGAGCAGTACTTC
TRBJ2-7	TRBV7-9	many	-	CASSLVGSGEQYF	TGTGCCAGCAGCTTAGTGGGTAGCGGCGAGCAGTACTTC
TRBJ1-1	TRBV4-1	many	-	CASSQFPPAADTEAFF	TGCGCCAGCAGCCAATTTCCCCCGGCCGCGGACACTGAAGCTTTCTTT
TRBJ2-5	TRBV20-1	many	TRBD2	CSAPRTRSVETQYF	TGCAGTGCTCCTCGGACTAGAAGCGTTGAGACCCAGTACTTC
TRBJ2-1	TRBV7-2	many	TRBD2	CASSLVGTSGGIWQFF	TGTGCCAGCAGCTTAGTGGGGACTAGCGGGGGTATTTGGCAGTTCTTC
TRBJ2-5	TRBV2	many	-	CASRYLESGDQETQYF	TGTGCCAGCAGGTACCTAGAATCAGGTGATCAAGAGACCCAGTACTTC